Below, 26 T cell receptor beta chains from the same sample are listed, as sequenced in a study of T cell responses to AZD1222 COVID-19 vaccine (dated by TCRdb to the early 2020s). The library was generated by the immunoSEQ multiplex PCR assay. The table comes from immuneACCESS by way of TCRdb, which keeps in-frame sequences with V and J called. Part of the clones is missing from these tables; in studies checked, under half for an unresolved V gene and the rest for unknown reasons. This sample gives some 99,000 clones in total; approximately 84% of them show up just once. The ten largest make up 12% to 15% of the sample. The sample's time point label, decoded: about 28 days (+/-7) after the second vaccine dose. Sequencing was performed on peripheral blood, taken 28 days after the second AZD1222 dose. All receptors derive from an adult who received the AZD1222 COVID-19 vaccine.

The chain uses TRBV19 and TRBJ1-2; D is undetermined. This CDR3 has 14 residues. Trimming pared 8 bases from V and 2 bases from J, leaving 15 bases between. Per the germline V gene, CDR1 is LNHDA and CDR2 is SQIVND (reference sequence). CDR3 nucleotide sequence: TGTGCCAGTTTCGGGGAGGTGGCGAACTATGGCTACACCTTC. Protein product: CASFGEVANYGYTF.

The J gene is TRBJ2-2, the V gene TRBV18; TRBD2 is a possible D gene (5 bases). V was shortened by 2 bases and J by 2 bases, with 9 bases between the two germline ends. Germline-derived CDR1 and CDR2 are KGHSH and LQKENI. CDR3 length equals 15 residues. CDR3 bases: TGTGCCAGCTCACCAGCTAGCATTAACACCGGGGAGCTGTTTTTT. Translation gives CASSPASINTGELFF.

The chain is built from TRBV3-1 (or the pseudogene TRBV3-2) and TRBJ2-5, with D possibly TRBD1 on 5 matching bases. This CDR3 has 15 residues. Germline loops: CDR1 LGHDT, CDR2 YNNKEL (reference sequence). V lost 4 bases, J lost 4 bases, and 16 bases lay in between. CDR3 in DNA: TGTGCCAGCAGCCTACGAGCACAGGTTGTAGAGACCCAGTACTTC. This encodes CASSLRAQVVETQYF.

The chain recombines TRBV20-1 with TRBJ2-3; D perhaps matches TRBD2 (5 bases). The CDR3 is made up of 15 amino acids. Germline CDR1 and CDR2: DFQATT and SNEGSKA (reference sequence). With 3 bases removed from V and 3 bases from J, the gap between germline ends came to 16 bases. The DNA of the CDR3 is TGCAGTGCTAGTCTGGCGGCGGGCCGAACAGATACGCAGTATTTT. Translating gives CSASLAAGRTDTQYF.

This clone has a count of ten or more. V usage is TRBV7-9 and J usage is TRBJ1-1; D not certain. The V and J ends lost 1 base and 1 base respectively, with 7 bases between them. This CDR3 is built from 14 residues. Germline lookup yields CDR1 SEHNR and CDR2 FQNEAQ (reference sequence). This chain's CDR3 is CASSLELGNTEAFF. Written as DNA, the CDR3 is TGTGCCAGCAGCTTAGAGCTGGGGAACACTGAAGCTTTCTTT.

CDR3 sequence (DNA): TGTGCCAGTAGCAGGATGGGAGGGCGGGAGACCCAGTACTTC. Encoded protein: CASSRMGGRETQYF. The rearrangement links TRBV19 to TRBJ2-5; 7 nucleotides agree with TRBD2. After removal of 6 bases from V and 5 bases from J, the junction contained 9 bases not matched to a gene. CDR1 is LNHDA, CDR2 SQIVND, per germline (reference sequence). This CDR3 comprises 14 residues.

This clone was detected only a few times. V and J are TRBV3-1 (or the pseudogene TRBV3-2) and TRBJ1-4; D remains unclear. The CDR3 sequence is 15 residues long. Trimming left V 2 bases short and J 3 bases short, with 10 bases between. Germline V gives CDR1 LGHDT, CDR2 YNNKEL (reference sequence). CDR3 DNA: TGTGCCAGCAGCCAACATCAAGTGCCTAATGAAAAACTGTTTTTT. Protein: CASSQHQVPNEKLFF.

This rearrangement joins TRBV27 to TRBJ1-1, with TRBD1 as a possible D gene (5 bases). CDR1 and CDR2 from the germline V gene are MNHEY and SMNVEV (reference sequence). V lost 10 bases to trimming and J lost 0 bases, with 12 bases between them. There are 13 residues in the CDR3. CDR3 sequence reads: CATATAMNTEAFF. The CDR3 DNA reads TGTGCCACCGCGACAGCTATGAACACTGAAGCTTTCTTT.

The V gene is TRBV6-5, the J gene TRBJ1-2; the D is unclear. Germline CDR1 reads MNHEY; CDR2 reads SVGAGI. The CDR3 is 14 amino acids. V was cut by 7 bases and J by 3 bases, with 15 bases left in between. CDR3 bases: TGTGCCAGCACCGGTATTCCAGGAGACTATGGCTACACCTTC. Protein: CASTGIPGDYGYTF.

This chain joins TRBV18 and TRBJ1-1; D gene uncertain. Germline V gene sequence: CDR1 KGHSH, CDR2 LQKENI. Trimming took 1 base from V and 1 from J, leaving 13 bases between them. The length of the CDR3 is 16 residues. As DNA, the CDR3 is TGTGCCAGCTCACCACTCATTCCAGGTCCGAACACTGAAGCTTTCTTT. It translates to CASSPLIPGPNTEAFF. Based on the CDR3 plus reference TRBV18 and TRBJ1-1, the full variable domain is NAGVMQNPRHLVRRRGQEARLRCSPMKGHSHVYWYRQLPEEGLKFMVYLQKENIIDESGMPKERFSAEFPKEGPSILRIQQVVRGDSAAYFCASSPLIPGPNTEAFFGQGTRLTVV.

The chain recombines TRBV27 with TRBJ1-2, with TRBD1 matching over 8 bases. In germline, CDR1 is MNHEY, CDR2 SMNVEV (reference sequence). Unmatched junction bases numbered 7, after V lost 6 bases and J lost 7 bases. The CDR3 is 13 residues long. CDR3 sequence reads: CASRAPGGSGYTF. Written as DNA, the CDR3 is TGTGCCAGCAGAGCCCCAGGGGGCTCTGGCTACACCTTC.

This chain joins TRBV11-2 and TRBJ2-2; 7 nucleotides align to TRBD1. The V and J ends lost 5 bases and 1 base, in that order; junction bases with no gene match: 4. The CDR3 contains 15 residues. The germline V gene encodes CDR1 SGHAT and CDR2 FQNNGV. The DNA of the CDR3 is TGTGCCAGCAGCCGGACAGGAGGGAACACCGGGGAGCTGTTTTTT. Translated, it gives CASSRTGGNTGELFF.

This clone was seen just once. V gene TRBV5-4 combines with J gene TRBJ2-7; 11 bases fit TRBD2. Germline CDR1 SGHNT, CDR2 YYREEE (reference sequence). Germline trimming cut 4 bases from V and 4 bases from J; bases unmatched to any gene: 10. CDR3 size: 16 residues. The CDR3 sequence: CASSAALAGGGYEQYF. CDR3 in DNA: TGTGCCAGCAGCGCTGCTCTAGCGGGAGGAGGGTACGAGCAGTACTTC.

This chain uses TRBV5-1 with TRBJ1-4, with D maybe TRBD1 (5 bases). The germline gives CDR1 SGHRS, CDR2 YFSETQ. The ends were cut back, 0 bases at V and 8 bases at J, with 8 bases in the middle. The CDR3 consists of 13 residues. CDR3 in amino acids: CASSLEGREKLFF. The CDR3 region has the DNA TGCGCCAGCAGCTTGGAGGGACGGGAAAAACTGTTTTTT. Using reference TRBV5-1 and TRBJ1-4 for the parts outside the CDR3, the full variable domain is KAGVTQTPRYLIKTRGQQVTLSCSPISGHRSVSWYQQTPGQGLQFLFEYFSETQRNKGNFPGRFSGRQFSNSRSEMNVSTLELGDSALYLCASSLEGREKLFFGSGTQLSVL.

The chain uses TRBV19 and TRBJ1-6, with D possibly being TRBD1 (6 bases). The V gene lost 7 bases and the J gene lost 7 bases, with 14 bases spanning the gap. This CDR3 comprises 14 residues. CDR1 LNHDA and CDR2 SQIVND come from the germline V gene (reference sequence). CDR3 sequence reads: CASNRGGTNSPLHF. The CDR3 bases are TGTGCCAGTAATCGAGGGGGTACGAATTCACCCCTCCACTTT.

This chain uses TRBV18 with TRBJ2-7; weak D call: TRBD1 (5 bases). Trimming took off 1 base at V and 2 bases at J, with 12 bases between the two ends. The germline gives CDR1 KGHSH, CDR2 LQKENI. The length of the CDR3 is 15 residues. The CDR3 sequence: CASSPQVGHPYEQYF. CDR3 coding DNA: TGTGCCAGCTCACCACAGGTAGGACACCCCTACGAGCAGTACTTC.

V is TRBV5-1 and J is TRBJ2-2; D is unclear. CDR1 SGHRS and CDR2 YFSETQ come from the germline V gene. Trimming pared 1 base from V and 1 base from J, leaving 5 bases between. The CDR3 is 14 residues long. DNA for the CDR3: TGCGCCAGCAGCTTGTTCGTGAACACCGGGGAGCTGTTTTTT. Amino acid sequence: CASSLFVNTGELFF.

V usage is TRBV9 and J usage is TRBJ1-5, with 7 bases identical to TRBD1. V lost 2 bases to trimming and J lost 0 bases; unmatched junction nucleotides: 5. Germline V lookup: CDR1 SGDLS, CDR2 YYNGEE. The CDR3 is made up of 16 amino acids. The CDR3 is CASSVMDRHSNQPQHF. Written as DNA, the CDR3 is TGTGCCAGCAGCGTTATGGACAGGCATAGCAATCAGCCCCAGCATTTT. The full variable domain, with the rest looked up from reference TRBV9 and TRBJ1-5, is DSGVTQTPKHLITATGQRVTLRCSPRSGDLSVYWYQQSLDQGLQFLIQYYNGEERAKGNILERFSAQQFPDLHSELNLSSLELGDSALYFCASSVMDRHSNQPQHFGDGTRLSIL.

The count of this clone is one. The V and J genes are TRBV5-1 and TRBJ1-6; possibly TRBD1 for D (5 bases). CDR3 length: 16 amino acids. Trimming cost V 4 bases and J 2 bases, with 13 bases left between them. CDR1 and CDR2 (germline): SGHRS, YFSETQ. CDR3 region: CASSPGTGTYNSPLHF. The CDR3 DNA reads as TGCGCCAGCAGCCCCGGGACGGGGACCTATAATTCACCCCTCCACTTT.

This clone has a handful of counts. The V call is TRBV24-1, the J call TRBJ2-1, with D possibly being TRBD1 or TRBD2 (5 bases each). Per the germline V gene, CDR1 is KGHDR and CDR2 is SFDVKD. Trimming shortened V by 7 bases and J by 4 bases, and 10 bases separated the two germline ends. The CDR3 covers 13 residues. CDR3 region: CATSGDGYNEQFF. CDR3 in DNA: TGTGCCACCAGCGGGGACGGGTACAATGAGCAGTTCTTC.

This chain uses TRBV7-9 with TRBJ1-1, with TRBD1 as a possible D gene (6 bases). Between the trimmed V and J ends, which lost 5 bases and 1 base, there was a span of 17 bases. The V gene's germline CDR1 is SEHNR and CDR2 FQNEAQ (reference sequence). This CDR3 is 16 amino acids long. The CDR3 DNA sequence: TGTGCCAGCAGCACCGGGGGGCGCAGGGCGAACACTGAAGCTTTCTTT. The encoded protein is CASSTGGRRANTEAFF.

By sample share, this clone is medium-sized (0.01 to 0.1%). The rearrangement joins TRBV9 to TRBJ2-5; D tentatively reads TRBD1 or TRBD2 (5 bases each). Trimming cost V 2 bases and J 0 bases, with 8 bases left between them. This CDR3 is 14 amino acids long. The germline gives CDR1 SGDLS, CDR2 YYNGEE. As DNA, the CDR3 is TGTGCCAGCAGCGTCGGGGCCCACCAAGAGACCCAGTACTTC. As protein: CASSVGAHQETQYF.

The chain links TRBV7-8 to TRBJ2-1; TRBD2 agrees at 10 bases. CDR3 length: 15 residues. Germline V CDR1 and CDR2: SGHVS, FQNEAQ. V dropped 5 bases and J dropped 6; count of bases not matched to a gene: 7. CDR3 nucleotide sequence: TGTGCCAGCAGCCCAGCGGGGGGGCCCCTCAATGAGCAGTTCTTC. It codes for CASSPAGGPLNEQFF.

The rearrangement links TRBV18 to TRBJ1-5; 11 bases agree with TRBD1. Germline V gene sequence: CDR1 KGHSH, CDR2 LQKENI. This CDR3 is built from 16 residues. J was trimmed by 8 bases and V by 5 bases; bases with no gene match: 11. The CDR3 DNA reads TGTGCCAGCTCAGCGGGGACAGGGGGACTAGGGGAGCCCCAGCATTTT. Protein: CASSAGTGGLGEPQHF.

The chain recombines TRBV5-4 with TRBJ2-7, with 11 nucleotides matching TRBD1. The V gene's germline CDR1 is SGHNT and CDR2 YYREEE (reference sequence). V was clipped by 0 bases and J by 1 base; unmatched bases: 6. The CDR3 runs 17 residues. The CDR3 DNA follows: TGTGCCAGCAGCTTGGGAACCGGGACAGGGGGTTCCTACGAGCAGTACTTC. It specifies CASSLGTGTGGSYEQYF.

This sequence joins TRBV13 and TRBJ2-1, with 7 bases that match TRBD2. CDR3 length: 18 amino acids. Germline CDR1 and CDR2: PRHDT and FYEKMQ (reference sequence). The V segment lost 5 bases and the J segment 10 bases; nucleotides outside the gene matches: 23. CDR3: CASSPPPYRGDLQWEQFF. In DNA, the CDR3 is TGTGCCAGCAGCCCCCCTCCTTACCGGGGGGACCTCCAATGGGAGCAGTTCTTC.